Given below is one T cell receptor (beta chain) in context. These data belong to a study of blood T cell repertoires in COVID-19. On the study more broadly: Samples of COVID-19 (acute and convalescent) were obtained from the United States, Italy and Spain.

Authors' data handling: Scientists estimated how many nucleated cells there were by amplifying reference gene primers. Assay used: immunoSEQ multiplex PCR; TCRdb lists only in-frame clones, some missing. V and J calls and clone size are copied from that table; D and trimming were computed from the DNA. The table lists some 300,000 clones, 70% to 90% of them singletons. The source of this sequence is a man aged 70 or older with acute or convalescent COVID-19. The sample consisted of peripheral blood.

The CDR3 nucleotides are TGTGCCAGCAGCTGGGGGACTAGGGGAACTGGGGAGCAGTACTTC. Protein: CASSWGTRGTGEQYF. The chain joins TRBV7-2 to TRBJ2-7; 8 bases are a match to TRBD2. The CDR3 has 15 amino acids. With V trimmed by 4 bases and J by 7 bases, 12 bases remained unmatched. Germline V gene data show CDR1 as SGHTA and CDR2 as FQGNSA.